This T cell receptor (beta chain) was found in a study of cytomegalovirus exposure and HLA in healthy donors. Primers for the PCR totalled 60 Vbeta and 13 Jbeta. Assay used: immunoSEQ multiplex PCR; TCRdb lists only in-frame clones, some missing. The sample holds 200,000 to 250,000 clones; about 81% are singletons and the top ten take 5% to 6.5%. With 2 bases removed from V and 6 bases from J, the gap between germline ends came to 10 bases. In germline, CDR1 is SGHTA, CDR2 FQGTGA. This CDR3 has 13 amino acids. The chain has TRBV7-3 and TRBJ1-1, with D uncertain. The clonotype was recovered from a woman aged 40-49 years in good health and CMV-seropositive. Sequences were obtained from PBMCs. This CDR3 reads CASSLFEGSEAFF. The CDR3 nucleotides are TGTGCCAGCAGCTTATTTGAGGGTTCTGAAGCTTTCTTT.